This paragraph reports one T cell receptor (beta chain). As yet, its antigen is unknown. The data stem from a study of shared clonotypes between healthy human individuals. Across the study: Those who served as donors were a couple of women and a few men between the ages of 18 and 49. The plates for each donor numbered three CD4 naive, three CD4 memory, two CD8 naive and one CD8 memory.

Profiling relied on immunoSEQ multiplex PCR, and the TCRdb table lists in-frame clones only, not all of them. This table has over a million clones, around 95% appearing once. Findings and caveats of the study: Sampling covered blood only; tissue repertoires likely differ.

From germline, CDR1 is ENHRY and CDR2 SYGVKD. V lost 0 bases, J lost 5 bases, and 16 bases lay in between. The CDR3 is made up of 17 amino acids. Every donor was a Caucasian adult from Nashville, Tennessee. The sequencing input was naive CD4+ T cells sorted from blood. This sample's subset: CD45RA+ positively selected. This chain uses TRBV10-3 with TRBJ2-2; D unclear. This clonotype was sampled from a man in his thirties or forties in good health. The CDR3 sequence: CAISESDFWGTTGELFF. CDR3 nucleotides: TGTGCCATCAGTGAGTCTGATTTCTGGGGTACTACCGGGGAGCTGTTTTTT.